The next 10 T cell receptor beta chains were all read from a single sample in a study of blood T cell repertoires in COVID-19. Method: immunoSEQ multiplex PCR; TCRdb's copy keeps in-frame clones and lacks some. The sample has 100,000 or so clones, more than 85% seen once; the top ten hold about 18%. Specimen: peripheral blood. These receptors were taken from a human donor with acute or convalescent COVID-19. The donor label of this sample is uncertain.

The J gene is TRBJ2-1, the V gene TRBV15; 11 positions agree with TRBD2. CDR1 is LNHNV and CDR2 is YYDKDF in the germline V gene (reference sequence). The CDR3 spans 16 residues. With V trimmed by 4 bases and J by 4 bases, 6 bases remained unmatched. The CDR3, as DNA: TGTGCCACCAGCATTCCGGGACTAGCGGCTTACAATGAGCAGTTCTTC. Translated, it gives CATSIPGLAAYNEQFF.

The rearrangement links TRBV7-6 to TRBJ2-7; 9 bases agree with TRBD2. V lost 2 bases and J lost 7; bases outside the gene matches: 9. CDR3 length: 15 residues. CDR1 is SGHVS, CDR2 FNYEAQ, per germline. The CDR3 DNA is TGTGCCAGCAGCTTAAGTGGCGGGAGGGCCGAGGAGCAGTACTTC. It codes for CASSLSGGRAEEQYF.

The chain combines TRBV9 with TRBJ2-1; TRBD2 is a possible D gene (6 bases). V lost 2 bases and J lost 2, with 20 bases in between. The CDR3 length is 18 residues. Germline CDR1 is SGDLS and CDR2 is YYNGEE. The CDR3 region has the DNA TGTGCCAGCAGCGTGGCCCCTGGAGGGAGCGGAACCTACAATGAGCAGTTCTTC. Translated: CASSVAPGGSGTYNEQFF. The whole variable domain, remainder taken from reference TRBV9 and TRBJ2-1, is DSGVTQTPKHLITATGQRVTLRCSPRSGDLSVYWYQQSLDQGLQFLIQYYNGEERAKGNILERFSAQQFPDLHSELNLSSLELGDSALYFCASSVAPGGSGTYNEQFFGPGTRLTVL.

The chain is built from TRBV18 and TRBJ2-2, with a possible D match to TRBD2 (6 bases). V was cut by 6 bases and J by 5 bases, with 19 bases left in between. Germline V gene data show CDR1 as KGHSH and CDR2 as LQKENI. The CDR3 is 16 amino acids. This CDR3 is CASSPLGAGPTGELFF. In DNA, the CDR3 is TGTGCCAGCTCCCCCCTGGGAGCGGGTCCGACCGGGGAGCTGTTTTTT.

The V gene is TRBV6-5, the J gene TRBJ1-5, with D unresolved. V dropped 8 bases and J dropped 5 bases, with 16 bases sitting between them. In germline, CDR1 is MNHEY, CDR2 SVGAGI. CDR3 length: 14 residues. The CDR3 protein is CASQGLFRDQPQHF. Here the CDR3 DNA reads TGTGCCAGCCAAGGCCTATTTCGGGATCAGCCCCAGCATTTT.

The chain uses TRBV6-5 and TRBJ2-7; 7 positions agree with TRBD1. CDR1 MNHEY and CDR2 SVGAGI come from the germline V gene. The CDR3 covers 13 residues. V lost 9 bases and J lost 2; bases outside the gene matches: 7. The CDR3 region has the DNA TGTGCCAGTGAGGGACAGTACGCCTACGAGCAGTACTTC. It translates to CASEGQYAYEQYF.

The chain combines TRBV28 with TRBJ1-4; D remains ambiguous. V lost 3 bases, J lost 5 bases, and 7 bases lay in between. CDR1 is MDHEN and CDR2 is SYDVKM in the germline V gene. The CDR3 spans 13 residues. The CDR3 loop is CASSFGQNEKLFF. For the CDR3, the DNA is TGTGCCAGCAGTTTTGGGCAGAATGAAAAACTGTTTTTT.

The chain joins TRBV11-2 to TRBJ2-4, with D perhaps matching TRBD1 (5 bases). Germline loops: CDR1 SGHAT, CDR2 FQNNGV. V was shortened by 2 bases and J by 6 bases, with 8 bases between the two germline ends. This CDR3 region has 13 residues. DNA for the CDR3: TGTGCCAGCAGCTTATACCAGGGAAACATTCAGTACTTC. Protein sequence: CASSLYQGNIQYF.

The chain carries TRBV19 and TRBJ2-3, with 7 bases that match TRBD1. CDR3 size: 15 residues. V was clipped by 5 bases and J by 5 bases; unmatched bases: 10. In germline, CDR1 is LNHDA, CDR2 SQIVND (reference sequence). CDR3 bases: TGTGCCAGTAGTCTGGCAGGGGGTTTAGGAGATACGCAGTATTTT. It is translated as CASSLAGGLGDTQYF. The whole variable domain, filled in from reference TRBV19 and TRBJ2-3, reads DGGITQSPKYLFRKEGQNVTLSCEQNLNHDAMYWYRQDPGQGLRLIYYSQIVNDFQKGDIAEGYSVSREKKESFPLTVTSAQKNPTAFYLCASSLAGGLGDTQYFGPGTRLTVL.

The rearrangement joins TRBV15 to TRBJ1-5; possible D gene TRBD1, 5 bases. The V end was cut by 0 bases, the J end by 16 bases, with 19 bases between. Germline loops: CDR1 LNHNV, CDR2 YYDKDF (reference sequence). The CDR3 spans 14 residues. For the CDR3, the DNA is TGTGCCACCAGCAGAGACCGCCCGGGACTAGCTTTACATTTT. Its protein is CATSRDRPGLALHF.